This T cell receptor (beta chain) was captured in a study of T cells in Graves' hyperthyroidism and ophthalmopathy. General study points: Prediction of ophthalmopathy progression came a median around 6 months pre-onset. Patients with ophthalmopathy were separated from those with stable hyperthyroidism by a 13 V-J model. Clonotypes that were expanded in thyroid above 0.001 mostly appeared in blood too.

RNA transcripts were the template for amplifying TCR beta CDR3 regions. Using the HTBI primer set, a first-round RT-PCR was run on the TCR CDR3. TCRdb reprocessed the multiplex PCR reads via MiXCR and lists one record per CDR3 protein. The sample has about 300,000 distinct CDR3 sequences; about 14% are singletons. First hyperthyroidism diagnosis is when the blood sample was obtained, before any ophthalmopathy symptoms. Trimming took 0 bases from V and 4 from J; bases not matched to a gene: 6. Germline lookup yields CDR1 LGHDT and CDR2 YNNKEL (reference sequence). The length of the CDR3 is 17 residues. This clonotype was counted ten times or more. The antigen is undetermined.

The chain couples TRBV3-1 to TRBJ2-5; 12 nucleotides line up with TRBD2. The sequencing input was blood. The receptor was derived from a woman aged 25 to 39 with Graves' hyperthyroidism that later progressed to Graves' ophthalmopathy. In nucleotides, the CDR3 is TGTGCCAGCAGCCAAGACCGACTAGCGGGAGAAGGAGAGACCCAGTACTTC. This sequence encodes CASSQDRLAGEGETQYF.